A single sample is the source of the 32 T cell receptor beta chains below, sequenced in a study of T cell changes during pregnancy in multiple sclerosis. Repertoires were generated with immunoSEQ multiplex PCR, while TCRdb's copy carries only in-frame clones and drops some. The table includes about 100,000 clones, roughly 92% detected once. The sample consisted of peripheral blood, taken in the second trimester of pregnancy. The receptors stem from a female donor with multiple sclerosis, enrolled in a pregnancy study.

The chain is built from TRBV18 and TRBJ1-1; 10 positions agree with TRBD1. With 1 base clipped from V and 5 bases from J, the junction kept 7 bases outside the gene matches. This CDR3 comprises 16 residues. Germline V gives CDR1 KGHSH, CDR2 LQKENI. This chain's CDR3 is CASSPQQRQGATEAFF. For the CDR3, the DNA is TGTGCCAGCTCACCACAACAGAGACAGGGGGCGACTGAAGCTTTCTTT.

The chain uses TRBV2 and TRBJ1-6; D is ambiguous. This CDR3 has 16 amino acids. In germline, CDR1 is SNHLY, CDR2 FYNNEI. Between the trimmed V and J ends, which lost 5 bases and 0 bases, there was a span of 11 bases. The CDR3 nucleotides are TGTGCCAGCAGTCAAACAGAACCCTCCTATAATTCACCCCTCCACTTT. It specifies CASSQTEPSYNSPLHF.

V usage is TRBV7-9 and J usage is TRBJ2-5, with D maybe TRBD2 (6 bases). Trimming cost V 5 bases and J 5 bases, with 12 bases left between them. There are 13 residues in the CDR3. Germline loops: CDR1 SEHNR, CDR2 FQNEAQ (reference sequence). This CDR3 reads CASSRDSRETQYF. The CDR3 DNA reads TGTGCCAGCAGCCGGGACTCCCGCGAGACCCAGTACTTC. Using reference TRBV7-9 and TRBJ2-5 for the parts outside the CDR3, the full variable domain is DTGVSQNPRHKITKRGQNVTFRCDPISEHNRLYWYRQTLGQGPEFLTYFQNEAQLEKSRLLSDRFSAERPKGSFSTLEIQRTEQGDSAMYLCASSRDSRETQYFGPGTRLLVL.

V is TRBV5-1 and J is TRBJ2-3; TRBD1 matches at 8 bases. J lost 3 bases, V lost 0 bases, and 3 bases had no gene match. CDR3 length equals 15 residues. Germline values: CDR1 SGHRS, CDR2 YFSETQ. This CDR3 is CASSLEGQATDTQYF. CDR3 nucleotide sequence: TGCGCCAGCAGCTTGGAGGGACAGGCAACAGATACGCAGTATTTT.

This clone was seen a few times. The V gene is TRBV19, the J gene TRBJ1-6, with 8 bases aligning to TRBD1. Germline assignment: CDR1 LNHDA and CDR2 SQIVND (reference sequence). J was trimmed by 6 bases and V by 11 bases; bases with no gene match: 18. The CDR3 spans 17 residues. CDR3 sequence (DNA): TGTGCCGGAAGCCACAGACAGGGGCGTCTTCCTAATTCACCCCTCCACTTT. Its protein is CAGSHRQGRLPNSPLHF. Together with reference TRBV19 and TRBJ1-6, the CDR3 gives the full variable domain: DGGITQSPKYLFRKEGQNVTLSCEQNLNHDAMYWYRQDPGQGLRLIYYSQIVNDFQKGDIAEGYSVSREKKESFPLTVTSAQKNPTAFYLCAGSHRQGRLPNSPLHFGNGTRLTVT.

About this clone itself: The sample has other DNA sequences that encode this CDR3 too. This chain uses TRBV27 with TRBJ2-7; D gene ambiguous. From germline, CDR1 is MNHEY and CDR2 SMNVEV (reference sequence). The V end was cut by 4 bases, the J end by 4 bases, with 5 bases between. The CDR3 has 11 amino acids. In DNA, the CDR3 is TGTGCCAGCAGTTCGAGGTACGAGCAGTACTTC. This encodes CASSSRYEQYF.

This chain links TRBV25-1 with TRBJ2-4; 10 bases agree with TRBD1. The CDR3 is 13 amino acids. After removal of 6 bases from V and 5 bases from J, the junction contained 1 base not matched to a gene. Germline V gene data show CDR1 as MGHDK and CDR2 as SYGVNS. The CDR3 bases are TGTGCCAGCAGGGGGACAGGGGAAAACATTCAGTACTTC. Protein sequence: CASRGTGENIQYF.

The rearrangement uses TRBV7-8 and TRBJ2-5; perhaps TRBD1 as D (5 bases). The CDR3 runs to 14 residues. The V gene lost 0 bases and the J gene lost 1 base, with 6 bases spanning the gap. Germline V gives CDR1 SGHVS, CDR2 FQNEAQ. Written as DNA, the CDR3 is TGTGCCAGCAGCTTAGCAGGGGTCCAAGAGACCCAGTACTTC. It is translated as CASSLAGVQETQYF.

The rearrangement links TRBV28 to TRBJ1-4; no clear D. This CDR3 has 14 amino acids. The germline gives CDR1 MDHEN, CDR2 SYDVKM. V was cut by 4 bases and J by 4 bases, with 10 bases left in between. CDR3 loop: CASSWPGFNEKLFF. The CDR3 region has the DNA TGTGCCAGCAGTTGGCCCGGGTTTAATGAAAAACTGTTTTTT. The complete variable domain, with remaining parts taken from reference TRBV28 and TRBJ1-4, reads DVKVTQSSRYLVKRTGEKVFLECVQDMDHENMFWYRQDPGLGLRLIYFSYDVKMKEKGDIPEGYSVSREKKERFSLILESASTNQTSMYLCASSWPGFNEKLFFGSGTQLSVL.

This chain joins TRBV5-1 and TRBJ1-3; perhaps TRBD1 as D (5 bases). CDR3 length: 16 residues. V lost 3 bases to trimming and J lost 0 bases, with 13 bases between them. CDR1 is SGHRS and CDR2 is YFSETQ in the germline V gene. The CDR3 region has the DNA TGCGCCAGCAGCTCTACAGGCCTCAACTCTGGAAACACCATATATTTT. Amino acids: CASSSTGLNSGNTIYF.

This chain uses TRBV5-1 with TRBJ2-3; 12 nucleotides agree with TRBD2. The ends lost 0 bases at V and 2 bases at J; junction bases unmatched: 10. Germline V CDR1 and CDR2: SGHRS, YFSETQ. This CDR3 contains 19 residues. The CDR3 sequence: CASSLATSGRLGITDTQYF. The CDR3 nucleotides read TGCGCCAGCAGCTTGGCCACTAGCGGGAGGCTTGGGATCACAGATACGCAGTATTTT.

The V and J genes are TRBV27 and TRBJ1-5; D is perhaps TRBD1 (6 bases). Between the trimmed V and J ends, which lost 7 bases and 0 bases, there was a span of 13 bases. Germline V lookup: CDR1 MNHEY, CDR2 SMNVEV (reference sequence). This CDR3 is built from 15 residues. The CDR3 DNA reads TGTGCCAGCACCCTATGGGGACATAGCAATCAGCCCCAGCATTTT. Encoded protein: CASTLWGHSNQPQHF.

This sequence joins TRBV6-5 and TRBJ1-5; 11 bases map to TRBD1. The length of the CDR3 is 15 residues. V was clipped by 6 bases and J by 2 bases; unmatched bases: 3. Germline-derived CDR1 and CDR2 are MNHEY and SVGAGI. CDR3 amino acids: CASSRTGGGNQPQHF. DNA for the CDR3: TGTGCCAGCAGCCGGACAGGGGGCGGCAATCAGCCCCAGCATTTT.

The chain recombines TRBV9 with TRBJ2-1, with D maybe TRBD2 (6 bases). The CDR3 is made up of 14 amino acids. Germline V lookup: CDR1 SGDLS, CDR2 YYNGEE. Trimming removed 0 bases at V and 10 bases at J, with 14 bases between. CDR3 sequence (DNA): TGTGCCAGCAGCGTAGTGGGACTCGACGGAGAGCAGTTCTTC. Its translation is CASSVVGLDGEQFF.

The chain employs TRBV5-1 and TRBJ2-2; TRBD2 agrees at 16 bases. CDR3 length equals 17 residues. Losses at the gene ends were 3 bases for V and 10 bases for J; bases not matched to a gene: 9. Germline V CDR1 and CDR2: SGHRS, YFSETQ. CDR3 residues: CASSWGLAGGPVEELFF. The CDR3, as DNA: TGCGCCAGCAGCTGGGGACTAGCGGGAGGGCCAGTCGAGGAGCTGTTTTTT.

This chain uses TRBV6-6 with TRBJ2-3, with D unclear. V was trimmed by 5 bases and J by 6 bases, leaving 15 bases between them. CDR1 is MNHNY, CDR2 SVGAGI, per germline (reference sequence). The CDR3 has 14 residues. CDR3 loop: CASSNWLEVDTQYF. CDR3 bases: TGTGCCAGCAGTAATTGGCTAGAGGTGGATACGCAGTATTTT.

V gene TRBV7-2 combines with J gene TRBJ1-3; 8 bases match TRBD1. The V segment lost 3 bases and the J segment 2 bases; nucleotides outside the gene matches: 3. The CDR3 has 15 amino acids. The germline V gene encodes CDR1 SGHTA and CDR2 FQGNSA. The CDR3 nucleotides read TGTGCCAGCAGCTTCTCGGACAGGGCTGGAAACACCATATATTTT. Its protein is CASSFSDRAGNTIYF.

As for this clone: The same CDR3 is also encoded by other DNA sequences in this sample. This chain joins TRBV27 and TRBJ1-5; D not certain. CDR3 length: 14 residues. V lost 5 bases and J lost 1, with 9 bases in between. The germline V gene encodes CDR1 MNHEY and CDR2 SMNVEV (reference sequence). CDR3 in amino acids: CASSPRRSNQPQHF. The DNA for the CDR3 is TGTGCCAGCAGTCCCCGGCGGAGCAATCAGCCCCAGCATTTT.

This clone has only one observation. This sequence joins TRBV7-3 and TRBJ2-6, with D perhaps matching TRBD1 (6 bases). The CDR3 length is 17 residues. Trimming left V 0 bases short and J 3 bases short, with 12 bases between. The germline V gene encodes CDR1 SGHTA and CDR2 FQGTGA. The CDR3 here is CASSLTDGTSGANVLTF. Here the CDR3 DNA reads TGTGCCAGCAGCTTAACGGATGGGACAAGTGGGGCCAACGTCCTGACTTTC.

The J gene is TRBJ1-3, the V gene TRBV28; 7 bases are shared with TRBD1. There are 16 residues in the CDR3. V shed 7 bases, J shed 2 bases, and the junction held 11 bases outside the gene matches. Germline CDR1 reads MDHEN; CDR2 reads SYDVKM. The CDR3 loop is CASTGAGGSPGNTIYF. The CDR3, as DNA: TGTGCCAGCACGGGGGCAGGGGGGAGTCCTGGAAACACCATATATTTT.

The chain uses TRBV2 and TRBJ2-1, with 11 bases lining up with TRBD2. V dropped 6 bases and J dropped 6; count of bases not matched to a gene: 7. Germline lookup yields CDR1 SNHLY and CDR2 FYNNEI. The CDR3 has 15 amino acids. CDR3 residues: CASRGELAGANEQFF. CDR3 coding DNA: TGTGCCAGCAGAGGGGAACTAGCGGGAGCCAATGAGCAGTTCTTC.

The rearrangement links TRBV4-1 to TRBJ1-5, with a possible D match to TRBD1 (6 bases). V lost 0 bases and J 7 bases, leaving 10 bases between the germline ends. In germline, CDR1 is MGHRA, CDR2 YSYEKL. The CDR3 is 14 residues long. CDR3 DNA sequence: TGCGCCAGCAGCCAAGAGGGGGGGCAACAGCCCCAGCATTTT. The encoded protein is CASSQEGGQQPQHF.

This rearrangement joins TRBV5-1 to TRBJ2-5; tentative D call: TRBD1 (6 bases). The CDR3 has 14 amino acids. Per the germline V gene, CDR1 is SGHRS and CDR2 is YFSETQ. The V gene lost 4 bases and the J gene lost 1 base, with 11 bases spanning the gap. In nucleotides, the CDR3 is TGCGCCAGCAGCCCAGGCAGGGGCCAAGAGACCCAGTACTTC. Residues: CASSPGRGQETQYF.

The CDR3 spells CASSLVFSGGDNKETQYF. The CDR3 DNA is TGCGCCAGCAGCTTGGTTTTCAGCGGGGGGGATAATAAAGAGACCCAGTACTTC. V is TRBV5-1 and J is TRBJ2-5, with 10 bases identical to TRBD2. CDR1 is SGHRS, CDR2 YFSETQ, per germline. The CDR3 spans 18 residues. With V trimmed by 0 bases and J by 3 bases, 11 bases remained unmatched.

The CDR3 DNA reads as TGTGCCAGCAGCCCCGACAGCCTCGGGCCCTACGAGCAGTACTTC. Protein: CASSPDSLGPYEQYF. The chain links TRBV7-3 to TRBJ2-7; possibly TRBD1 for D (5 bases). V gave up 5 bases and J gave up 2 bases, with 16 bases separating them. The CDR3 is 15 residues long. Germline CDR1 and CDR2: SGHTA and FQGTGA.

Points on this clone: This sequence is one base from a far larger clone and is likely a read error. Other nucleotide sequences from this sample produce the same CDR3. The gene calls are TRBV15 and TRBJ1-1; D is uncertain. The V end was cut by 1 base, the J end by 1 base, with 7 bases between. Per the germline V gene, CDR1 is LNHNV and CDR2 is YYDKDF (reference sequence). CDR3 length: 14 residues. The CDR3 nucleotides read TGTGCCACCAGCAGAGGAACACAGAACACTGAAGCTTTCTTT. It encodes CATSRGTQNTEAFF.

The chain joins TRBV5-1 to TRBJ1-4, with TRBD1 as a possible D gene (5 bases). V lost 2 bases, J lost 8 bases, and 13 bases lay in between. Germline CDR1 is SGHRS and CDR2 is YFSETQ. The CDR3 consists of 14 residues. This CDR3 is CASSFQGSEEKLFF. The CDR3 region has the DNA TGCGCCAGCAGCTTCCAGGGCAGCGAGGAAAAACTGTTTTTT.

V is TRBV10-2 and J is TRBJ2-3; TRBD2 matches at 11 bases. The V gene end was trimmed by 6 bases and the J gene end by 7 bases; junction bases not matched to a gene: 9. The CDR3 totals 15 residues. Germline V gene data show CDR1 as WSHSY and CDR2 as SAAADI. Here the CDR3 reads CASSILAGVGNTQYF. CDR3 in DNA: TGCGCCAGCAGCATACTAGCGGGGGTGGGGAATACGCAGTATTTT.

The chain has TRBV9 and TRBJ2-3; a weak D match, TRBD2 (6 bases). Germline CDR1 is SGDLS and CDR2 is YYNGEE. The CDR3 runs 15 residues. Trimming pared 3 bases from V and 1 base from J, leaving 12 bases between. DNA for the CDR3: TGTGCCAGCAGCGCCTACGGGGGAGGCACAGATACGCAGTATTTT. Its translation: CASSAYGGGTDTQYF.

The rearrangement joins TRBV27 to TRBJ1-2, with a possible D match to TRBD1 (5 bases). CDR1 is MNHEY, CDR2 SMNVEV, per germline (reference sequence). This CDR3 spans 13 amino acids. Trimming took off 3 bases at V and 4 bases at J, with 9 bases between the two ends. The CDR3 region is CASSFNQGYGYTF. In DNA, the CDR3 is TGTGCCAGCAGTTTTAACCAGGGCTATGGCTACACCTTC.

This chain uses TRBV18 with TRBJ1-6; D is unresolved. Germline CDR1 reads KGHSH; CDR2 reads LQKENI. This CDR3 has 12 amino acids. Trimming removed 2 bases at V and 10 bases at J, with 6 bases between. CDR3 DNA sequence: TGTGCCAGCTCACCAGACACCTCACCCCTCCACTTT. This codes for CASSPDTSPLHF.

This chain's CDR3 is CAWSFQGSRNTEAFF. The CDR3 nucleotides are TGTGCCTGGAGTTTTCAGGGAAGTAGGAACACTGAAGCTTTCTTT. V gene TRBV30 combines with J gene TRBJ1-1, with D possibly TRBD1 on 5 matching bases. Trimming cost V 2 bases and J 1 base, with 14 bases left between them. This CDR3 is built from 15 residues. Germline loops: CDR1 GTSNPN, CDR2 SVGIG (reference sequence).